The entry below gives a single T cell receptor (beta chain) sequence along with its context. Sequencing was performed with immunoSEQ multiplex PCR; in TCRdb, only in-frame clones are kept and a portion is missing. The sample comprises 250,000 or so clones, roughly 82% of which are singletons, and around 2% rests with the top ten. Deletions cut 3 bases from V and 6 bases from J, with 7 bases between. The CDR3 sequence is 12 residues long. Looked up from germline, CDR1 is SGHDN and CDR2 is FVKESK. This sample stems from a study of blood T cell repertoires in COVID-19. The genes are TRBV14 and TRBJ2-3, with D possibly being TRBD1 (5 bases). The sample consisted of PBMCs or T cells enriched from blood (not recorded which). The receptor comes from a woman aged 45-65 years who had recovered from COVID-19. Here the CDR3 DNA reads TGTGCCAGCAGCCAGGGGCAGGATACGCAGTATTTT. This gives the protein CASSQGQDTQYF.